This T cell receptor beta chain was sequenced for a study of PD-L1 blockade in urothelial cancer. Study overall: Atezolizumab, begun by patients in the mid-2010s, was given at 1,200 mg intravenously every 3 weeks. Analyzed time points were 3 weeks (second dose) and 6 weeks after therapy began.

Whole-study results and caveats: Clones that were tumor-associated expanded more in the blood of durable-benefit patients at 3 weeks.

The table came from immunoSEQ multiplex PCR; TCRdb's copy has only in-frame clones and leaves some out. The sample contains roughly 54,000 clones, approximately 88% of which appear only once. About this clone: The antigen remains unidentified.

The time point denotes: pretreatment peripheral blood. Pretreatment and on-treatment blood mononuclear cell samples were taken, totaling between 1 and 8 time points per patient. The germline V gene has CDR1 MNHEY and CDR2 SMNVEV (reference sequence). Deletions cut 5 bases from V and 3 bases from J, with 17 bases between. CDR3 length: 16 residues. V is TRBV27 and J is TRBJ2-1; a possible D gene is TRBD2 (6 bases). Sample: PBMCs, taken around atezolizumab (anti-PD-L1) treatment. This sequence originates from a woman aged 60-75 years with urothelial cancer. DNA of the CDR3: TGTGCCAGCAGTCTCCGACTAGTCGGGGGCTACAATGAGCAGTTCTTC. Protein: CASSLRLVGGYNEQFF.